A selection of T cell receptor beta chains follows, all from one sample in a study of T cells in Graves' hyperthyroidism and ophthalmopathy. Each CDR3 protein is one row after TCRdb ran MiXCR on the multiplex PCR reads. Of hundreds of thousands of distinct CDR3 sequences in the sample, approximately 14% were seen once. Sequencing was done on a sample of blood. These receptors were taken from a middle-aged woman with Graves' ophthalmopathy. Both conserved end residues are part of each CDR3. The order of the fields is D gene, V gene, J gene, clone size, CDR3 protein, CDR3 DNA. The D gene is left open where the match is weak. Size values are once, few and many counts, or a class for expanded clones, and some rows have none.

-	TRBV2	TRBJ1-2	many	CANPRGQSNYGYTF	TGTGCCAACCCAAGAGGACAGAGTAACTATGGCTACACCTTC
-	TRBV11-2	TRBJ2-7	-	CASSLARLGYEQYF	TGTGCCAGCAGCTTAGCTCGCCTGGGCTACGAGCAGTACTTC
-	TRBV29-1	TRBJ2-7	many	CSVRGNHKQYF	TGCAGCGTTCGAGGGAACCACAAGCAGTACTTC
-	TRBV12-3/TRBV12-4	TRBJ2-7	-	CASSSGAEQYF	TGTGCCAGCAGTAGCGGAGCGGAGCAGTACTTC
-	TRBV6-2/TRBV6-3	TRBJ2-7	many	CASKKTGSSYEQYF	TGTGCCAGCAAAAAGACCGGGAGCTCCTACGAGCAGTACTTC
-	TRBV7-3	TRBJ1-1	-	CASSLSRWTEAFF	TGTGCCAGCAGCTTGTCACGGTGGACTGAAGCTTTCTTT
-	TRBV30	TRBJ1-5	many	CAWSVGGNQPQHF	TGTGCCTGGAGTGTGGGGGGCAATCAGCCCCAGCATTTT
TRBD1	TRBV20-1	TRBJ2-7	few	CSAITGVPSEQYF	TGCAGTGCTATTACAGGGGTCCCAAGCGAGCAGTACTTC
-	TRBV11-2	TRBJ2-7	many	CASSLTTGRLAEQYF	TGTGCCAGCAGCTTGACCACCGGACGGTTGGCGGAGCAGTACTTC
-	TRBV18	TRBJ2-2	few	CASSPGSSTGELFF	TGTGCCAGCTCACCAGGGTCCTCCACCGGGGAGCTGTTTTTT
-	TRBV19	TRBJ2-5	-	CATQGVEETQYF	TGTGCCACTCAGGGCGTGGAAGAGACCCAGTACTTC
-	TRBV7-8	TRBJ2-5	many	CASSSQLDQETQYF	TGTGCCAGCAGCTCCCAGCTGGACCAAGAGACCCAGTACTTC
-	TRBV2	TRBJ1-1	many	CASSDTGTWGTEAFF	TGTGCCAGCAGTGATACCGGGACATGGGGAACTGAAGCTTTCTTT
-	TRBV10-3	TRBJ2-7	many	CAISEGPKYEQYF	TGTGCCATCAGTGAGGGCCCCAAGTACGAGCAGTACTTC
TRBD2	TRBV20-1	TRBJ2-7	-	CSARLHSGSKNEQYF	TGCAGTGCTAGGTTACATAGCGGGAGTAAGAACGAGCAGTACTTC
-	TRBV28	TRBJ1-6	-	CASSTRDPRKALLGSYNSPLHF	TGTGCCAGCAGTACCCGGGACCCACGAAAGGCGTTGTTGGGCTCCTATAATTCACCCCTCCACTTT
TRBD2	TRBV7-8	TRBJ2-4	many	CASSLVTGTSDLSIQYF	TGTGCCAGCAGCTTAGTTACCGGGACTAGTGATTTGAGCATTCAGTACTTC
-	TRBV19	TRBJ1-1	-	CASNMGGRATEAFF	TGTGCCAGTAACATGGGAGGGCGGGCCACTGAAGCTTTCTTT
TRBD1	TRBV9	TRBJ2-6	many	CASSVGQGLGLSGANVLTF	TGTGCCAGCAGCGTAGGACAGGGGTTAGGGCTCTCTGGGGCCAACGTCCTGACTTTC
TRBD1	TRBV5-6	TRBJ1-2	many	CASSYRGSVYGYTF	TGTGCCAGCAGCTACAGGGGGTCAGTCTATGGCTACACCTTC